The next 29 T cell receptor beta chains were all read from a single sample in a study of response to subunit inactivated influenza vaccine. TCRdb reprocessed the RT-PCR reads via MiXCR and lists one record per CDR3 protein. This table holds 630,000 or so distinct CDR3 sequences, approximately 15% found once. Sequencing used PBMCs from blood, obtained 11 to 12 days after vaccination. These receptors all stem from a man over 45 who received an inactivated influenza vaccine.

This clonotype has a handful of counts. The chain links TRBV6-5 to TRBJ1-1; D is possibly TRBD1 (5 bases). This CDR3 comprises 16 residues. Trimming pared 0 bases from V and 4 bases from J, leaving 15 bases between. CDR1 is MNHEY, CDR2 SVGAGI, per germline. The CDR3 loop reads CASSYSPMAGPTEAFF. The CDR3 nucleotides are TGTGCCAGCAGTTACTCCCCTATGGCAGGGCCCACTGAAGCTTTCTTT.

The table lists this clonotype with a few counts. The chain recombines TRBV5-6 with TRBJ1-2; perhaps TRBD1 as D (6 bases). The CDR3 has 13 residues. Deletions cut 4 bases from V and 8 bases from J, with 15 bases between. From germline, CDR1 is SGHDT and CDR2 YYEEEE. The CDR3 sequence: CASSPMGGEGYTF. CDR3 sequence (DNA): TGTGCCAGCAGCCCGATGGGGGGCGAGGGCTACACCTTC.

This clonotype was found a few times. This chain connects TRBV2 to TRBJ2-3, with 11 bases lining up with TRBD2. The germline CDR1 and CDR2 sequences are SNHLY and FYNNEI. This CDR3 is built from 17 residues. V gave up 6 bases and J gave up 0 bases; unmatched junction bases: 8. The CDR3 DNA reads TGTGCCAGCAGAAGACTAGCGGGAATGGGGAGCACAGATACGCAGTATTTT. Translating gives CASRRLAGMGSTDTQYF.

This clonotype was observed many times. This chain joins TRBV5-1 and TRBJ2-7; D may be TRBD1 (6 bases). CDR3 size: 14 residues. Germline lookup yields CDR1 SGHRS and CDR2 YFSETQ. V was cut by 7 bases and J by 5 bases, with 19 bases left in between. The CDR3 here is CASSSWQGLDEQYF. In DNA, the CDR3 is TGCGCCAGCTCGTCTTGGCAGGGGTTGGACGAGCAGTACTTC.

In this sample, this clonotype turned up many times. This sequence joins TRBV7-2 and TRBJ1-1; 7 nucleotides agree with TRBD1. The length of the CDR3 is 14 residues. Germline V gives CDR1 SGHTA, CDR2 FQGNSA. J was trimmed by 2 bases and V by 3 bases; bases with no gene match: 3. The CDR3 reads CASSLGQFNTEAFF. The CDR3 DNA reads TGTGCCAGCAGCTTGGGACAGTTCAACACTGAAGCTTTCTTT.

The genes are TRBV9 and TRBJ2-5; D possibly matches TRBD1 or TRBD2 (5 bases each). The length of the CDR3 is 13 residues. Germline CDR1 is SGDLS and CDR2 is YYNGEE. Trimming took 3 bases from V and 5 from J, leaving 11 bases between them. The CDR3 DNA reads TGTGCCAGCAGCGGGGCGTGGGGGGAGACCCAGTACTTC. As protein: CASSGAWGETQYF.

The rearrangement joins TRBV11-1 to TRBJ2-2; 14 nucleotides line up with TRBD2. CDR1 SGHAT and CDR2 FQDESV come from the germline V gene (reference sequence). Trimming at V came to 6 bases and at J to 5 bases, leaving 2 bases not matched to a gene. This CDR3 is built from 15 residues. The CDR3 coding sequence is TGTGCCAGCAGACGACTAGCGGGAGGGACCGGGGAGCTGTTTTTT. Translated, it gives CASRRLAGGTGELFF.

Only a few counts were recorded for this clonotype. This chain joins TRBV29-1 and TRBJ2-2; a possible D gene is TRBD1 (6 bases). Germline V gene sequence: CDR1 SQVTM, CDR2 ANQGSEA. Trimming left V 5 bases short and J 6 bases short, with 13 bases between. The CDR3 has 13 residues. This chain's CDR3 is CSVPTGYAGELFF. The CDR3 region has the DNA TGCAGCGTTCCAACAGGGTACGCCGGGGAGCTGTTTTTT.

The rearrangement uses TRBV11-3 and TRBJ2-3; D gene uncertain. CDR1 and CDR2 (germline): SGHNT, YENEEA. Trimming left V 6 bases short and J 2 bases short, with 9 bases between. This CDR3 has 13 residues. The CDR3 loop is CASSRFFTDTQYF. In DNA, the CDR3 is TGTGCCAGCAGTCGGTTCTTCACAGATACGCAGTATTTT.

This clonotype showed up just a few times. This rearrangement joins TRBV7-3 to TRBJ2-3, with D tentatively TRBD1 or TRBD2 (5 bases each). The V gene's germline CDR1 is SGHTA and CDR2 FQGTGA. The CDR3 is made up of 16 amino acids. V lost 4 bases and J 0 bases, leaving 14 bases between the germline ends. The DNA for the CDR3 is TGTGCCAGCAGCTCTACTCCGGGACCGAGCACAGATACGCAGTATTTT. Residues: CASSSTPGPSTDTQYF.

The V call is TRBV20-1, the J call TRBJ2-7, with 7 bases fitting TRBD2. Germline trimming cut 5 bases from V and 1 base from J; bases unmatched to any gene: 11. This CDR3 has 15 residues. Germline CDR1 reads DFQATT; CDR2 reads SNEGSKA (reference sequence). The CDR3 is CSARPSSGLSYEQYF. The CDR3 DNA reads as TGCAGTGCTCGCCCAAGTAGCGGGTTATCCTACGAGCAGTACTTC.

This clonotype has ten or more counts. CDR3 sequence reads: CSADRGAGSNEQFF. CDR3 sequence (DNA): TGCAGCGCCGACCGGGGGGCAGGTAGTAATGAGCAGTTCTTC. The chain joins TRBV29-1 to TRBJ2-1, with a tentative D call TRBD2 (7 bases). The CDR3 sequence is 14 residues long. Between the trimmed V and J ends, which lost 7 bases and 7 bases, there was a span of 20 bases. Germline loops: CDR1 SQVTM, CDR2 ANQGSEA.

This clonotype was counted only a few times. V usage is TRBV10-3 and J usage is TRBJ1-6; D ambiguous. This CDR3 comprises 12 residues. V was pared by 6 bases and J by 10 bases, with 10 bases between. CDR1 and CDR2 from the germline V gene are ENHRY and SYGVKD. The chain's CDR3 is CAIRREGSPLHF. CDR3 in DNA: TGTGCCATCAGGAGGGAAGGGTCACCCCTCCACTTT.

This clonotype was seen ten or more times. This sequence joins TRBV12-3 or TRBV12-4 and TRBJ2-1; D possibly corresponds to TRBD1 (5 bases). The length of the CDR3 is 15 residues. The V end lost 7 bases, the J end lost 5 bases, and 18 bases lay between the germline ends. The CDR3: CASTFRGAENNEQFF. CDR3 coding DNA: TGTGCCAGCACTTTTCGTGGGGCCGAGAACAATGAGCAGTTCTTC.

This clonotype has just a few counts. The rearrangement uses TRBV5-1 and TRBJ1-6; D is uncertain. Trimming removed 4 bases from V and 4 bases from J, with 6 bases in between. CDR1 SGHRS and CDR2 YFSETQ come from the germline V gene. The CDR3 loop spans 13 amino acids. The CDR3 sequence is CASSVQYNSPLHF. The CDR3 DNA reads TGCGCCAGCAGCGTTCAGTATAATTCACCCCTCCACTTT.

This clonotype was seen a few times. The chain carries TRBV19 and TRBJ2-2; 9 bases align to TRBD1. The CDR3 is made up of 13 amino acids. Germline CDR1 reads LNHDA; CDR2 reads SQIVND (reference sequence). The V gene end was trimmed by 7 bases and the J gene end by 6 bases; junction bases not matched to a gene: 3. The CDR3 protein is CASTGQGPGELFF. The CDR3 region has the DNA TGTGCCAGTACGGGACAGGGCCCCGGGGAGCTGTTTTTT.

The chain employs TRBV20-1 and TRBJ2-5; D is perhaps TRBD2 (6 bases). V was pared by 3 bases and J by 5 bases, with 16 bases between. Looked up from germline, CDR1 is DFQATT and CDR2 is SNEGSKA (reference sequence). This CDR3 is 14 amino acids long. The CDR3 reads CSASDMEGLETQYF. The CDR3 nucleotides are TGCAGTGCTAGCGACATGGAGGGTTTGGAGACCCAGTACTTC.

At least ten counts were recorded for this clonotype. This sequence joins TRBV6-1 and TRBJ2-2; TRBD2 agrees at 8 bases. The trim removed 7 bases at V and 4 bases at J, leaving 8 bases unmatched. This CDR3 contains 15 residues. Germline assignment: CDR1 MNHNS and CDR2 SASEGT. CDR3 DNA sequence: TGTGCCAGCACTGCGACTAGCGCGACCACCGGGGAGCTGTTTTTT. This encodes CASTATSATTGELFF.

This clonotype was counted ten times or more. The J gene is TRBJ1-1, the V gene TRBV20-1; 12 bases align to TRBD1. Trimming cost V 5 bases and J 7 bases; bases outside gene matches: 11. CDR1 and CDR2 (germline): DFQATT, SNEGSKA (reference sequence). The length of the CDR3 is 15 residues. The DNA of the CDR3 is TGCAGTGCTGAATCGGGACAGGGGGCGGTTGGTGAAGCTTTCTTT. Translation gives CSAESGQGAVGEAFF.

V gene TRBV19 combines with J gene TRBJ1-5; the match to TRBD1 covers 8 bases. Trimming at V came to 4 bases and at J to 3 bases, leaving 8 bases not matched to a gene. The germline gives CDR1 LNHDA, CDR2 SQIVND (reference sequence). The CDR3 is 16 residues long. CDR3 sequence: CASSRSGTGYNQPQHF. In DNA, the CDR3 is TGTGCCAGTAGTAGATCGGGGACAGGATACAATCAGCCCCAGCATTTT.

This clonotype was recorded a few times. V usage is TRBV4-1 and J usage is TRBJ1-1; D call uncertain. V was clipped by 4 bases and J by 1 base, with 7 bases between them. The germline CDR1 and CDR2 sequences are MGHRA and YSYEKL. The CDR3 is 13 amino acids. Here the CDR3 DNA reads TGCGCCAGCAGCCCCGTCGGGAACACTGAAGCTTTCTTT. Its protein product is CASSPVGNTEAFF.

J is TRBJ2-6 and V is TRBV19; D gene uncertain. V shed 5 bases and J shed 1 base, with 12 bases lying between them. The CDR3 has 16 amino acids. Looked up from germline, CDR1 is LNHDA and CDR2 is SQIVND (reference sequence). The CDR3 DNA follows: TGTGCCAGTAGTCTGACAAGGACGTCTGGGGCCAACGTCCTGACTTTC. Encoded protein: CASSLTRTSGANVLTF.

The CDR3 bases are TGTGCCAGCAGCTTTCCCCTGAACACCGGGGAGCTGTTTTTT. Amino acid sequence: CASSFPLNTGELFF. The chain is built from TRBV11-2 and TRBJ2-2; D not resolved. Germline V CDR1 and CDR2: SGHAT, FQNNGV. The CDR3 loop spans 14 amino acids. V was pared by 3 bases and J by 1 base, with 6 bases between.

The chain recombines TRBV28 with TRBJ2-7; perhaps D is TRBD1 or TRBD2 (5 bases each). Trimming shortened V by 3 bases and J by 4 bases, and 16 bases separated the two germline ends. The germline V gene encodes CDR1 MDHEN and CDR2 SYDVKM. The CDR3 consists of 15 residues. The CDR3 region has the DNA TGTGCCAGCAGTTTTCCGGGACGAGAAGTATACGAGCAGTACTTC. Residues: CASSFPGREVYEQYF. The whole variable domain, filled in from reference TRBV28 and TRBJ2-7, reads DVKVTQSSRYLVKRTGEKVFLECVQDMDHENMFWYRQDPGLGLRLIYFSYDVKMKEKGDIPEGYSVSREKKERFSLILESASTNQTSMYLCASSFPGREVYEQYFGPGTRLTVT.

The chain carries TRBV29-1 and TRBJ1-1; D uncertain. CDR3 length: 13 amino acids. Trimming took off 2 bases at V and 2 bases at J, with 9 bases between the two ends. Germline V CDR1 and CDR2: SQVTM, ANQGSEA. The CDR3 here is CSVERKINTEAFF. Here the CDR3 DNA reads TGCAGCGTTGAACGGAAGATAAACACTGAAGCTTTCTTT.

CDR3 protein: CATSRTSGGSGEQFF. CDR3 coding DNA: TGTGCCACCAGCAGGACTAGCGGGGGGAGTGGTGAGCAGTTCTTC. This sequence joins TRBV15 and TRBJ2-1; 13 bases match TRBD2. Germline V gives CDR1 LNHNV, CDR2 YYDKDF (reference sequence). This CDR3 is built from 15 residues. The junction had 5 bases not matched to a gene; V was cut back by 3 bases and J by 9 bases.

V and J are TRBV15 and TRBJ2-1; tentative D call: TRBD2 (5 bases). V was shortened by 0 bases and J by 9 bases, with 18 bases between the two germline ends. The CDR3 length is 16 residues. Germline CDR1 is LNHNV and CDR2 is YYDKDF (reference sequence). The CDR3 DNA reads TGTGCCACCAGCAGAGATAGAGGGAGTTCAATGATTGAGCAGTTCTTC. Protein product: CATSRDRGSSMIEQFF.

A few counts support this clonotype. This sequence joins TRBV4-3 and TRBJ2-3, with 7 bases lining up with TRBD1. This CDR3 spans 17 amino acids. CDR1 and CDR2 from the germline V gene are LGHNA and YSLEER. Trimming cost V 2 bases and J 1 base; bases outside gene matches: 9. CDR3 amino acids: CASSQLTGERGTDTQYF. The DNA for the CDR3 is TGCGCCAGCAGCCAACTTACAGGGGAAAGGGGCACAGATACGCAGTATTTT.

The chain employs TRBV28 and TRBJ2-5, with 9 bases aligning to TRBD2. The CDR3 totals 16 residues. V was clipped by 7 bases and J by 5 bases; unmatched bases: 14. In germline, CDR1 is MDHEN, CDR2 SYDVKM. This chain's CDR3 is CASTESSGMGVETQYF. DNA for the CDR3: TGTGCCAGCACGGAGTCTAGCGGGATGGGAGTGGAGACCCAGTACTTC. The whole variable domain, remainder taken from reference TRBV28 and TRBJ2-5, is DVKVTQSSRYLVKRTGEKVFLECVQDMDHENMFWYRQDPGLGLRLIYFSYDVKMKEKGDIPEGYSVSREKKERFSLILESASTNQTSMYLCASTESSGMGVETQYFGPGTRLLVL.